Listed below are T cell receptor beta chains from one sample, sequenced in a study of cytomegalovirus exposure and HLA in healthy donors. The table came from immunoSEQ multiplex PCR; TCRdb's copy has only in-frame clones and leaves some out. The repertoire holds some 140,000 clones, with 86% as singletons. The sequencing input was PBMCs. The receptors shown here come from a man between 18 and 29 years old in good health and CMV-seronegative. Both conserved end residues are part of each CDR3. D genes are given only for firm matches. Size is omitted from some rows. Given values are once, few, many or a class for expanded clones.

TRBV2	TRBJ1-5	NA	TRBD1	TGTGCCAGCAGTAGGGACAGAGGGTATCAGCCCCAGCATTTT	CASSRDRGYQPQHF
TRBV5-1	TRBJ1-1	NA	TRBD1	TGCGCCAGCAGCATTGGACAGGCGATGAACACTGAAGCTTTCTTT	CASSIGQAMNTEAFF
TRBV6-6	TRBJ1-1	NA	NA	TGTGCCAGCAGTTACGGCGGCAGCACTGAAGCTTTCTTT	CASSYGGSTEAFF
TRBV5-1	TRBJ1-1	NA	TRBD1	TGCGCCAGCAGCTTGTCGAGGGGGCTCATGAACACTGAAGCTTTCTTT	CASSLSRGLMNTEAFF
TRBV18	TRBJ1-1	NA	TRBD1	TGTGCCAGCTCACCATTTGAGGGGGCGAACACTGAAGCTTTCTTT	CASSPFEGANTEAFF
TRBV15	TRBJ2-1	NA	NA	TGTGCCACCAGCAGAGCAGGACTAATTGCGGGTTATGAGCAGTTCTTC	CATSRAGLIAGYEQFF
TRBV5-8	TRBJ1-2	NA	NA	TGTGCCAGCAGTTCCACCGCAGGCCGCTATGGCTACACCTTC	CASSSTAGRYGYTF
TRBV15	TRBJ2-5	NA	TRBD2	TGTGCCACCAGCAGCGACTATATAGCGGGTCGGGAGACCCAGTACTTC	CATSSDYIAGRETQYF
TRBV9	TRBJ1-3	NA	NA	TGTGCCAGCAGCGTAAGTCCAGGGGACGGAAACACCATATATTTT	CASSVSPGDGNTIYF
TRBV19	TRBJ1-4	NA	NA	TGTGCCAGTACTCCACAACCCGGGGGAGGAAAACTGTTTTTT	CASTPQPGGGKLFF
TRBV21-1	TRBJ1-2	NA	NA	TGTGCCAGCAGCAAAAGGAGGGGCAGGTGGCCTAACTATGGCTACACCTTC	CASSKRRGRWPNYGYTF
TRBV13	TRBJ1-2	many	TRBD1	TGTGCCAGCAACACAACGCCGGACAGGGGTCGGGGCTACACCTTC	CASNTTPDRGRGYTF
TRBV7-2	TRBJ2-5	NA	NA	TGTGCCAGCAGCTCGCCTTGGGGGGGGCGCGGAGAGACCCAGTACTTC	CASSSPWGGRGETQYF
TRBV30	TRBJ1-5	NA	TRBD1	TGTGCCTGGAGTGTCTCCGACAGGGGTTCCCAGCCCCAGCATTTT	CAWSVSDRGSQPQHF
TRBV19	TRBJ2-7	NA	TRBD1	TGTGCCAGTAGTACACTAGAGGGACAGGCCTACGAGCAGTACTTC	CASSTLEGQAYEQYF
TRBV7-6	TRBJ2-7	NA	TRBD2	TGTGCCAGCAGCCGTTCCGGGACTAGCGGGGGGTTCTCCTACGAGCAGTACTTC	CASSRSGTSGGFSYEQYF
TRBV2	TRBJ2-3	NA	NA	TGTGCCAGCAGTGAAGGAATGTGGAGGGGGCGCACAGATACGCAGTATTTT	CASSEGMWRGRTDTQYF
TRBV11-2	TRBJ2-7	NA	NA	TGTGCCAGCAGCCGAGGAGGGCCCGGCAGCTCCTACGAGCAGTACTTC	CASSRGGPGSSYEQYF
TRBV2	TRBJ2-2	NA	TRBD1	TGTGCCAGCAGCCCGGACAGGGCGGGCACCGGGGAGCTGTTTTTT	CASSPDRAGTGELFF
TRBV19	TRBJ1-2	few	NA	TGTGCCAGTAGTAGCGGGACTGGCTACACCTTC	CASSSGTGYTF
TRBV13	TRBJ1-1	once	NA	TGTGCCAGCAGCGCTAGCGGCCAGGGGCCTAGGTACACTGAAGCTTTCTTT	CASSASGQGPRYTEAFF
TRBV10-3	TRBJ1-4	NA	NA	TGTGCCATCAGTGAGTCGAGGCGGGAAACTAATGAAAAACTGTTTTTT	CAISESRRETNEKLFF
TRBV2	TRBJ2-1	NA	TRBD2	TGTGCCAGCAGCACCCTAGCGGGAGGGCAGTTCTTC	CASSTLAGGQFF